The 7 T cell receptor delta chains below come from one sample, sequenced in a study of γδ T cells in repeated Plasmodium falciparum infection. Vgamma9/Vdelta2+ and Vdelta2-negative gammadelta T cells were flow-sorted from PBMC for bulk sequencing. TCRdb reanalysed the multiplex PCR reads with CATT. Seen here are 75,000 to 95,000 delta-chain clones, over 0.75% observed once, and the top ten hold 9% to 10%. The sequencing sample was made of gamma-delta T cells from blood. The receptors shown here come from a pool of human donors (malaria-infected and uninfected, not separated).

In regard to this clone: A far bigger clonotype differs at one base, so this is likely a read error. The same CDR3 arises from other DNA sequences in this sample as well. The V gene call reads TRDV1; no J gene was called; the table names TRDD3, a call not compared with the DNA. Per germline, CDR1 TSWWSYY and CDR2 QGS. The CDR3 contains 25 residues. CDR3 nucleotide sequence: TGTGCTCTTGGGGAACTACAGTCTTCCTACACAAAAACTGGGGGATACGCGTCCTCCCCCGATAAACTCATCTTC. This sequence encodes CALGELQSSYTKTGGYASSPDKLIF.

This clone was observed a few times. A far more abundant clone sits one base away, making this likely a read error. This sample also contains other DNA sequences that code for the same CDR3. The V gene is TRDV1, the J gene TRDJ1, with TRDD3 matching 9 bases. Assignment of the J gene here rests on matching the DNA to germline, because TCRdb gives none. This CDR3 has 21 residues. Looked up from germline, CDR1 is TSWWSYY and CDR2 is QGS. The J segment lost 1 base and the V segment lost 3 bases, leaving 21 bases of the junction unmatched. CDR3 sequence (DNA): TGTGCTCTTGGGGAGCTTAATAGAGGGGATACGGAGGAACGGTTCACCGATAAACTCATCTTT. This codes for CALGELNRGDTEERFTDKLIF.

A remark on this clone: The likely explanation is a read error, given a far larger clone one base away. Additional DNA sequences in this sample encode the identical CDR3. The V gene reported is TRDV1; the J gene is uncalled; the table's D call TRDD3 went unverified against the DNA. The germline CDR1 and CDR2 sequences are TSWWSYY and QGS. The CDR3 has 21 amino acids. The CDR3 DNA reads as TGTGCTCTTGGGGATCTGGACGGTACTGGGGGATACGTCATATACACCGATAAGCTCATCTTT. Protein sequence: CALGDLDGTGGYVIYTDKLIF.

This clone has only a few counts. This DNA translates differently at residue 17 from the TCRdb protein, which is that of a much larger clone; a read error is likely, and the protein shown is the DNA's own translation. The rearrangement joins TRDV1 to TRDJ1, with TRDD3 identical over 7 bases. This CDR3 region has 19 residues. CDR1 and CDR2 from the germline V gene are TSWWSYY and QGS. As DNA, the CDR3 is TGTGCTCTTGGGGAACTGGGACGTCCTGGGGGGGGGAACACCGATAAACCCATCTTT. Translation gives CALGELGRPGGGNTDKPIF.

Points on this clone: TCRdb's entry gives the protein of a much larger clone, which mismatches this DNA's translation at residue 17, likely from a read error; the protein reported here is translated from the DNA. A V gene of TRDV2 was called, but no J gene was assigned; TRDD3, the table's D call, lacks a check against the DNA. The CDR3 loop spans 18 amino acids. Germline V gene data show CDR1 as GEAIGNYY and CDR2 as EKD. In nucleotides, the CDR3 is TGTGCCTGTGACACCCTCCACGCGGGGGATCCGTACACCGATAAACTCACCTTT. Its protein is CACDTLHAGDPYTDKLTF.

On this clone itself: The protein given by TCRdb reflects a much larger clone and differs at residue 4 from this DNA's translation, likely from a read error; the protein shown is the DNA's translation. The CDR3 sequence is CALREGGGYPTGTDKLIF. The CDR3 nucleotides read TGTGCTCTTAGGGAAGGTGGGGGATATCCAACGGGTACCGATAAACTCATCTTT. V usage is TRDV1 and J usage is TRDJ1; 9 bases line up with TRDD3. The J gene is not listed in TCRdb, so it was assigned here from a DNA match to germline. Germline CDR1 TSWWSYY, CDR2 QGS. The CDR3 length is 18 residues.

Points on this clone: The TCRdb protein, from a much larger clone, departs from this DNA's translation at residue 10, likely by read error; the protein shown derives from the DNA. V gene TRDV1 combines with J gene TRDJ1; TRDD3 agrees at 13 bases. No J gene was available from TCRdb, and it was assigned here by a germline match of the DNA. This CDR3 is 25 amino acids long. Germline CDR1 is TSWWSYY and CDR2 is QGS. V trimming: 0 bases; J trimming: 2 bases; junction bases outside the gene matches: 27. The CDR3 bases are TGTGCTCTTGGGGAACTTTGGTCTTCCTGCGTAGGGCAGGCGTACTGGGGGATACGGACCGATAAACTCATCTTT. It translates to CALGELWSSCVGQAYWGIRTDKLIF.